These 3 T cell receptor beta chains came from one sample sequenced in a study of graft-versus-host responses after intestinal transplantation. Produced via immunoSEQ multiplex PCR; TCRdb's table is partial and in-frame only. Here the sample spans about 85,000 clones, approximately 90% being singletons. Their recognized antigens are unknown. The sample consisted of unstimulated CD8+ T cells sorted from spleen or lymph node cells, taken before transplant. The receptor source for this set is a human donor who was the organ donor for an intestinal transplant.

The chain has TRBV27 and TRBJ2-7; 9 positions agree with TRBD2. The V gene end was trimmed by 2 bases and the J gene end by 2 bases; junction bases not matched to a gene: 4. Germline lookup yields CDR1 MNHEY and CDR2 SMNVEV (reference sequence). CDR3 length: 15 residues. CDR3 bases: TGTGCCAGCAGTTTACGAGCGGGGGGTCCCTACGAGCAGTACTTC. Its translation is CASSLRAGGPYEQYF.

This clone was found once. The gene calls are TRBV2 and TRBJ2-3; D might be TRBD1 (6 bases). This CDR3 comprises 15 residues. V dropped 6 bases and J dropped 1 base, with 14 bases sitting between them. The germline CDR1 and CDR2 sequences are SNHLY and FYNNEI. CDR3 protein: CASRDGTLGTDTQYF. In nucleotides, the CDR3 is TGTGCCAGCAGGGATGGGACACTGGGCACAGATACGCAGTATTTT.

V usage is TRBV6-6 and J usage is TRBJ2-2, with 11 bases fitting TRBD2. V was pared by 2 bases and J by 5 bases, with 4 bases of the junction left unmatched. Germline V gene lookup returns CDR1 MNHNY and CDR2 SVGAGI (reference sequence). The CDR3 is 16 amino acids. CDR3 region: CASSYTSGRHTGELFF. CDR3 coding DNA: TGTGCCAGCAGTTACACTAGCGGGAGACATACCGGGGAGCTGTTTTTT.